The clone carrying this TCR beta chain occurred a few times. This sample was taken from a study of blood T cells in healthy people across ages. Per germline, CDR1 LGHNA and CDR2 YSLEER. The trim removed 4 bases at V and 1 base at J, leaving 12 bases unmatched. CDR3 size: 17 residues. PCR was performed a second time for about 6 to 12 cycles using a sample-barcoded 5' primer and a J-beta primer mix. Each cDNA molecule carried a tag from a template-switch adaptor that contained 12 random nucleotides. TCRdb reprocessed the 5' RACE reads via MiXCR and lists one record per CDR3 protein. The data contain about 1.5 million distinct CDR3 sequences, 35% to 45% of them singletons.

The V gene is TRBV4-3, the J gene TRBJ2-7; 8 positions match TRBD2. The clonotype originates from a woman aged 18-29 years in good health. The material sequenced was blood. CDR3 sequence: CASSPHIGGALSYEQYF. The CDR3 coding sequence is TGCGCCAGCAGCCCTCACATCGGGGGGGCTCTTTCCTACGAGCAGTACTTC.